The 15 T cell receptor beta chains given below trace back to one sample, sequenced in a study of cytomegalovirus exposure and HLA in healthy donors. The study ran its PCR with 60 Vbeta and 13 Jbeta primers. Libraries were prepared by immunoSEQ multiplex PCR; TCRdb keeps only in-frame clonotypes and omits some of them. The table includes roughly 100,000 clones, about 15% detected once. The specimen was PBMCs. The receptors come from a female donor in good health and CMV-seronegative.

The rearrangement joins TRBV10-3 to TRBJ1-3; D not resolved. CDR3 length equals 14 residues. V was pared by 4 bases and J by 8 bases, with 15 bases between. Germline V lookup: CDR1 ENHRY, CDR2 SYGVKD. The CDR3 region has the DNA TGTGCCATCAGTGGTTCGGGGAAGGCGGACACCATATATTTT. Translation: CAISGSGKADTIYF.

This clone turned up a few times. V usage is TRBV5-6 and J usage is TRBJ2-2, with 11 positions matching TRBD2. CDR1 and CDR2 (germline): SGHDT, YYEEEE. After removal of 4 bases from V and 5 bases from J, the junction contained 13 bases not matched to a gene. CDR3 length: 18 amino acids. CDR3 coding DNA: TGTGCCAGCAGCACCCAGACTAGCGGGATCGGCGGGACCGGGGAGCTGTTTTTT. This sequence encodes CASSTQTSGIGGTGELFF.

This clone was counted a few times. The chain has TRBV7-2 and TRBJ1-5; D may be TRBD1 (6 bases). Per the germline V gene, CDR1 is SGHTA and CDR2 is FQGNSA. The V end was cut by 3 bases, the J end by 2 bases, with 14 bases between. CDR3 size: 16 residues. CDR3 coding DNA: TGTGCCAGCAGCTTTGAAGGGGGAGTTGGCAATCAGCCCCAGCATTTT. Translation gives CASSFEGGVGNQPQHF.

The chain combines TRBV7-9 with TRBJ2-7; D is possibly TRBD2 (5 bases). Germline V gives CDR1 SEHNR, CDR2 FQNEAQ (reference sequence). V shed 2 bases and J shed 3 bases, with 5 bases lying between them. The CDR3 contains 12 residues. The CDR3 nucleotides read TGTGCCAGCAGCTTACGGGACTACGAGCAGTACTTC. Protein: CASSLRDYEQYF.

The table lists this clone with a few counts. The chain uses TRBV28 and TRBJ1-4; D gene ambiguous. This CDR3 spans 14 amino acids. Trimming pared 2 bases from V and 12 bases from J, leaving 16 bases between. CDR1 is MDHEN, CDR2 SYDVKM, per germline. CDR3 nucleotides: TGTGCCAGCAGTTTACAGACCTATCTGGAGGAACTGTTTTTT. It translates to CASSLQTYLEELFF.

This clone turned up a few times. V and J are TRBV2 and TRBJ2-2; TRBD1 is a possible D gene (7 bases). Germline-derived CDR1 and CDR2 are SNHLY and FYNNEI. V shed 7 bases and J shed 5 bases, with 14 bases lying between them. This CDR3 comprises 14 residues. The chain's CDR3 is CASKDRTMTGELFF. The CDR3 nucleotides are TGTGCCAGCAAGGACAGGACTATGACCGGGGAGCTGTTTTTT.

J is TRBJ1-5 and V is TRBV2, with D unresolved. The length of the CDR3 is 13 residues. The V gene lost 3 bases and the J gene lost 2 bases, with 5 bases spanning the gap. Germline CDR1 is SNHLY and CDR2 is FYNNEI. CDR3 in amino acids: CASSDTRNQPQHF. For the CDR3, the DNA is TGTGCCAGCAGTGACACACGCAATCAGCCCCAGCATTTT. Supplemented by reference TRBV2 and TRBJ1-5, the full variable domain reads EPEVTQTPSHQVTQMGQEVILRCVPISNHLYFYWYRQILGQKVEFLVSFYNNEISEKSEIFDDQFSVERPDGSNFTLKIRSTKLEDSAMYFCASSDTRNQPQHFGDGTRLSIL.

V is TRBV28 and J is TRBJ2-2; 11 bases align to TRBD2. The CDR3 covers 17 residues. With 2 bases clipped from V and 6 bases from J, the junction kept 8 bases outside the gene matches. From germline, CDR1 is MDHEN and CDR2 SYDVKM. As DNA, the CDR3 is TGTGCCAGCAGTTTACCGACTAGCGGGGTGAATCCCGGGGAGCTGTTTTTT. The encoded protein is CASSLPTSGVNPGELFF.

This clone was seen only a few times. The chain recombines TRBV7-2 with TRBJ1-5; D remains unclear. The CDR3 extends over 12 amino acids. The V end lost 6 bases, the J end lost 3 bases, and 6 bases lay between the germline ends. Germline V lookup: CDR1 SGHTA, CDR2 FQGNSA. The CDR3 region is CASSPDNQPQHF. The CDR3 coding sequence is TGTGCCAGCAGTCCAGACAATCAGCCCCAGCATTTT. Variable domain in full (rest from reference TRBV7-2 and TRBJ1-5): GAGVSQSPSNKVTEKGKDVELRCDPISGHTALYWYRQSLGQGLEFLIYFQGNSAPDKSGLPSDRFSAERTGGSVSTLTIQRTQQEDSAVYLCASSPDNQPQHFGDGTRLSIL.

The rearrangement joins TRBV5-4 to TRBJ1-2; the match to TRBD1 covers 8 bases. The CDR3 is 13 residues long. V was pared by 3 bases and J by 8 bases, with 6 bases of the junction left unmatched. Germline lookup yields CDR1 SGHNT and CDR2 YYREEE (reference sequence). CDR3: CASSWQGARGYTF. The CDR3 bases are TGTGCCAGCAGCTGGCAGGGGGCTCGGGGCTACACCTTC. Looking up the rest from reference TRBV5-4 and TRBJ1-2 gives the full variable domain: ETGVTQSPTHLIKTRGQQVTLRCSSQSGHNTVSWYQQALGQGPQFIFQYYREEENGRGNFPPRFSGLQFPNYSSELNVNALELDDSALYLCASSWQGARGYTFGSGTRLTVV.

This clone was found a few times. The chain recombines TRBV4-1 with TRBJ2-7; 9 bases align to TRBD1. Looked up from germline, CDR1 is MGHRA and CDR2 is YSYEKL. The V gene end was trimmed by 1 base and the J gene end by 6 bases; junction bases not matched to a gene: 10. CDR3 length: 16 residues. The DNA of the CDR3 is TGCGCCAGCAGCCAAGGGCAAGGGACAGGGCTAGTCGAGCAGTACTTC. Its protein product is CASSQGQGTGLVEQYF.

This clone occurred a few times. This sequence joins TRBV28 and TRBJ2-5; maybe TRBD1 (5 bases). CDR1 is MDHEN, CDR2 SYDVKM, per germline. Trimming cost V 6 bases and J 0 bases, with 17 bases left between them. The CDR3 has 16 amino acids. Written as DNA, the CDR3 is TGTGCCAGCAGCCTCCCCGGACACCTGTACCAAGAGACCCAGTACTTC. Protein: CASSLPGHLYQETQYF. Using reference TRBV28 and TRBJ2-5 for the parts outside the CDR3, the full variable domain is DVKVTQSSRYLVKRTGEKVFLECVQDMDHENMFWYRQDPGLGLRLIYFSYDVKMKEKGDIPEGYSVSREKKERFSLILESASTNQTSMYLCASSLPGHLYQETQYFGPGTRLLVL.

This chain connects TRBV28 to TRBJ1-2, with 10 bases matching TRBD1. CDR3 length: 14 residues. Looked up from germline, CDR1 is MDHEN and CDR2 is SYDVKM. Trimming took 6 bases from V and 7 from J; bases not matched to a gene: 8. The chain's CDR3 is CASSPGQGQGGYTF. In DNA, the CDR3 is TGTGCCAGCAGCCCGGGACAGGGGCAGGGTGGCTACACCTTC.

This clone came up a few times. The rearrangement links TRBV2 to TRBJ1-4; D is undetermined. With 4 bases removed from V and 7 bases from J, the gap between germline ends came to 4 bases. The CDR3 has 11 residues. The V gene's germline CDR1 is SNHLY and CDR2 FYNNEI. The CDR3 spells CASSAGEKLFF. CDR3 coding DNA: TGTGCCAGCAGTGCGGGTGAAAAACTGTTTTTT.

This clone has more than one count but fewer than ten. The rearrangement uses TRBV11-2 and TRBJ2-7; D not resolved. Germline V gene sequence: CDR1 SGHAT, CDR2 FQNNGV. The CDR3 sequence is 12 residues long. V gave up 2 bases and J gave up 7 bases, with 9 bases separating them. The CDR3 DNA reads TGTGCCAGCAGCTTAATGACATTTGAGCAGTACTTC. This translates into CASSLMTFEQYF.